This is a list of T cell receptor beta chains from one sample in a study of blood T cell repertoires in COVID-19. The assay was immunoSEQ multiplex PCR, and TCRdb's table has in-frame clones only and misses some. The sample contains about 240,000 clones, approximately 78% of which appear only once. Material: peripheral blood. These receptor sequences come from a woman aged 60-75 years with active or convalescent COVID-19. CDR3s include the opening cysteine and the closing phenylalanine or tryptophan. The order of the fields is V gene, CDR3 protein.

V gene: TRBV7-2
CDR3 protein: CASSYGGPRTDTQYF

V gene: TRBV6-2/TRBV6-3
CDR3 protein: CASSYSRTGSSPLHF

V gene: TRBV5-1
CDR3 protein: CASTSSWGQEGTNKHF

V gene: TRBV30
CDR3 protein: CAWGEGQESNSPLHF

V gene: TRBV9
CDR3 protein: CASSARQGGSPLHF

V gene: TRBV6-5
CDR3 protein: CASKDRVEKLFF

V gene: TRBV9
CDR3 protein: CASSLSGGAYNEQFF

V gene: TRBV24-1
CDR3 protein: CAALSGGGPIYEQYF

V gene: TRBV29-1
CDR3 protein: CSVAVGGAGNNYGYTF

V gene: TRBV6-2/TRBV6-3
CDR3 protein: CASSYSPGGQHEQFF

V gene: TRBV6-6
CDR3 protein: CASSYGQGANQPQHF

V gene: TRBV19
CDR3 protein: CASSPWGTNTEAFF

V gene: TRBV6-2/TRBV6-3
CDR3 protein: CASSYGGRSGSNYGYTF

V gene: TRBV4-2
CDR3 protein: CASSSRLLGGPGNIQYF

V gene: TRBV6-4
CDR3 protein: CASSDKKGMTGFNEKLFF

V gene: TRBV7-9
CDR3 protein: CASSFGDGRAFF

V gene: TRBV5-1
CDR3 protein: CASSLGQPPYEQYF

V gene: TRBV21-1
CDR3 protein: CASSKKGDSASRNTEAFF

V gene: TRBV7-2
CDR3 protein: CASSLGGLGLTNYGYTF

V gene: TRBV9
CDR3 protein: CASSQGLAGRKETQYF

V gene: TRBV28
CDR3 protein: CASGIGTAYGYTF

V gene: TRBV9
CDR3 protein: CASSVGAGRNSGNTIYF

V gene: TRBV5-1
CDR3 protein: CASSLEGITGELFF

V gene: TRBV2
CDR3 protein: CASRPQGVTNEKLFF

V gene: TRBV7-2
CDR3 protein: CASSLSSGARYEQYF

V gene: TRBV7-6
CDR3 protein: CASSLAGRVMNTEAFF

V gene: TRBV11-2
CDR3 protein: CASSRSGGSTDTQYF

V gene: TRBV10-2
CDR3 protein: CASRKGQGNQPQHF

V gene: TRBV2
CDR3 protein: CASSDVGNTIYF

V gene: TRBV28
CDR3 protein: CASSPGQTATEAFF

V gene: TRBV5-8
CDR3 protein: CASSLSGQYNEKLFF

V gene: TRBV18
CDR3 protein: CASSATGGFAVGELFF

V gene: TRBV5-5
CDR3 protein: CASSGAVTGGQYEQYF

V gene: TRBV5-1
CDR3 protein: CASSLEPGVGYGYTF

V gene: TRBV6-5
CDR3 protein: CASSYSGTRNTDTQYF

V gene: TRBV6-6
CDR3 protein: CASSYSGRVATGELFF

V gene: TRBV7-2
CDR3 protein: CASSLGAGGETQYF

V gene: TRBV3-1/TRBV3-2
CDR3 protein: CASSQDGLAGGSDTQYF

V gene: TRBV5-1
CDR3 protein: CASSFRGGIGTDTQYF

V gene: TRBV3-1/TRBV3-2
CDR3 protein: CASSPRASGIYNEQFF

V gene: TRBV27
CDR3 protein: CASSLTGVSHNEQFF

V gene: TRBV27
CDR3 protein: CASSPGQGYNQPQHF

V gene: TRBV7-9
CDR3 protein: CASSSGTGNSPLHF

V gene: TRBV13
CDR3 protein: CASTPRGSSYNEQFF

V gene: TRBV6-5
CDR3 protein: CASSKPGWNQPQHF